This is a list of T cell receptor beta chains from one sample in a study of blood T cell repertoires in COVID-19. The data were produced by immunoSEQ multiplex PCR, yet TCRdb's version contains in-frame clones alone and is incomplete. The table has approximately 210,000 clones, 81% seen once. Sequenced input: PBMCs or T cells enriched from blood (not recorded which). The receptors stem from a woman in her forties or fifties with acute COVID-19. CDR3s include the opening cysteine and the closing phenylalanine or tryptophan.

J: TRBJ1-5
V: TRBV6-6
CDR3: CATRLDSNQPQHF

J: TRBJ2-6
V: TRBV19
CDR3: CASSRSGANVLTF

J: TRBJ1-4
V: TRBV7-8
CDR3: CASSFGTAEKLFF

J: TRBJ1-1
V: TRBV2
CDR3: CASSGAGIKAFF

J: TRBJ2-2
V: TRBV18
CDR3: CASPDQSGSSTGELFF

J: TRBJ1-4
V: TRBV7-9
CDR3: CASSLAGAEKLFF

J: TRBJ2-1
V: TRBV6-5
CDR3: CASSRSGGAYEQFF

J: TRBJ2-5
V: TRBV2
CDR3: CASSVAGYRETQYF

J: TRBJ1-1
V: TRBV5-4
CDR3: CASSLQGGYTEAFF

J: TRBJ2-5
V: TRBV5-1
CDR3: CASSLEGGGLETQYF

J: TRBJ2-5
V: TRBV3-1/TRBV3-2
CDR3: CASSQYHGLAGETQYF

J: TRBJ2-1
V: TRBV11-3
CDR3: CASSVEGGTLIEQFF

J: TRBJ2-7
V: TRBV28
CDR3: CASSYQGSIREQYF

J: TRBJ2-2
V: TRBV11-3
CDR3: CASSSRGNTGELFF

J: TRBJ1-3
V: TRBV5-1
CDR3: CASSSGSWAGNTIYF

J: TRBJ2-7
V: TRBV19
CDR3: CASSSLARIYEQYF

J: TRBJ1-2
V: TRBV29-1
CDR3: CSVAPSVPNYGYTF

J: TRBJ2-1
V: TRBV7-9
CDR3: CATSFSGREGQFF

J: TRBJ2-3
V: TRBV19
CDR3: CASSTGQGVYTDTQYF

J: TRBJ2-2
V: TRBV19
CDR3: CASIRGDYTGELFF

J: TRBJ2-7
V: TRBV10-3
CDR3: CAISESKQGFYEQYF

J: TRBJ1-4
V: TRBV19
CDR3: CASSRDRGREKLFF

J: TRBJ2-2
V: TRBV5-1
CDR3: CASSLSGTGVSGELFF

J: TRBJ1-4
V: TRBV7-9
CDR3: CASSLGGLLDEKLFF

J: TRBJ1-1
V: TRBV7-2
CDR3: CASSLSGNTEAFF

J: TRBJ2-1
V: TRBV28
CDR3: CAGRKLAVNEQFF

J: TRBJ1-1
V: TRBV2
CDR3: CASSSQGARVNTEAFF

J: TRBJ2-1
V: TRBV7-2
CDR3: CASSLNPRFSGNEQFF

J: TRBJ2-2
V: TRBV3-1/TRBV3-2
CDR3: CASSQVLNTGELFF

J: TRBJ1-2
V: TRBV5-1
CDR3: CASSLETQYGYTF

J: TRBJ2-2
V: TRBV7-9
CDR3: CASTRRVGGTTTNTGELFF

J: TRBJ1-1
V: TRBV4-3
CDR3: CASSQDFLANTEAFF

J: TRBJ2-1
V: TRBV27
CDR3: CASSFRQGAYNEQFF

J: TRBJ1-5
V: TRBV5-5
CDR3: CASSPQPGDMGNQPQHF

J: TRBJ1-6
V: TRBV12-3/TRBV12-4
CDR3: CASSQGINSPLHF

J: TRBJ2-1
V: TRBV18
CDR3: CASSVGLADYNEQFF

J: TRBJ2-2
V: TRBV3-1/TRBV3-2
CDR3: CASTQGGFATGELFF

J: TRBJ2-1
V: TRBV7-5
CDR3: CVRSLEWSGRVYNEQFF

J: TRBJ1-2
V: TRBV4-3
CDR3: CASSDAGANYGYTF

J: TRBJ2-7
V: TRBV6-2/TRBV6-3
CDR3: CASSWVAGVEEQYF

J: TRBJ1-5
V: TRBV7-5
CDR3: CVRILGDRINQPQHF

J: TRBJ2-1
V: TRBV5-1
CDR3: CASSLATSGGNSYNEQFF

J: TRBJ2-7
V: TRBV28
CDR3: CASSLIAGGQYEQYF

J: TRBJ2-2
V: TRBV5-1
CDR3: CASSATGGSNTGELFF

J: TRBJ1-4
V: TRBV13
CDR3: CASSLGAGPTNEKLFF

J: TRBJ2-5
V: TRBV9
CDR3: CASSVSIAGAFQETQYF

J: TRBJ1-1
V: TRBV7-2
CDR3: CASSPRTGVNTEAFF

J: TRBJ2-1
V: TRBV28
CDR3: CASSSSGTYNEQFF